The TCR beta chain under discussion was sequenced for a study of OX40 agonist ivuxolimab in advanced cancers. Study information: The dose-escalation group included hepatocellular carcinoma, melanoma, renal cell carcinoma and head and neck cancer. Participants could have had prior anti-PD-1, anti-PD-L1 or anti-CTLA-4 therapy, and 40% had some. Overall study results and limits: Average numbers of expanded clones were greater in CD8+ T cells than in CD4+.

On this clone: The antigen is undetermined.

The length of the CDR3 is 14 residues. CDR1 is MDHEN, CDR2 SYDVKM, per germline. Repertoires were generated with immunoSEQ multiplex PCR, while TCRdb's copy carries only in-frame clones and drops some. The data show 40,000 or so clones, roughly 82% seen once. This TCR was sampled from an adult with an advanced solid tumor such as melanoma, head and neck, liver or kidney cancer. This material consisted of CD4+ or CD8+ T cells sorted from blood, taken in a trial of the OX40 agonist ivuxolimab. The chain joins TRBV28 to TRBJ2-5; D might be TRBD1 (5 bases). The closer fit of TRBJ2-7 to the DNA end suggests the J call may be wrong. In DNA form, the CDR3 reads TGTGCCAGCAGTACCCCACAGGCCACCTACGAGCAGTACTTC. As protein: CASSTPQATYEQYF.